The present T cell receptor beta chain was sequenced within a study of cytomegalovirus exposure and HLA in healthy donors. This clone was counted once. Primers included in the PCR were 60 Vbeta and 13 Jbeta primers. Sequencing was performed with immunoSEQ multiplex PCR; in TCRdb, only in-frame clones are kept and a portion is missing. The repertoire holds 95,000 to 150,000 clones, with 60% to 75% as singletons. Looked up from germline, CDR1 is SGHTA and CDR2 is FQGNSA. The V segment lost 4 bases and the J segment 6 bases; nucleotides outside the gene matches: 3. CDR3 length: 13 residues. V and J are TRBV7-2 and TRBJ2-7; 10 nucleotides match TRBD1. The specimen was PBMCs. The TCR was taken from a woman aged 45-65 years in good health and CMV-seropositive. CDR3 protein: CASSSRDRGEQYF. The CDR3 bases are TGTGCCAGCAGCTCCCGGGACAGGGGCGAGCAGTACTTC.